This TCR beta chain was observed in a study of blood T cell repertoires in COVID-19. Everyone who took part was 18 to 89 years old, and they came from about 25 US areas. People in the exposed group encountered a COVID-19 case within 2 weeks before entering the study. V shed 8 bases, J shed 2 bases, and the junction held 8 bases outside the gene matches. The germline CDR1 and CDR2 sequences are MNHEY and SVGAGI. The CDR3 has 15 residues. Original data processing: Amplifying reference gene primers gave estimates of nucleated cell counts. Sequenced by immunoSEQ multiplex PCR; TCRdb stores in-frame clones only, minus some. V and J calls and clone size are those listed in that table; D and trimming were worked out from the DNA. The data hold around 140,000 clones, with about 85% observed a single time.

J is TRBJ2-7 and V is TRBV6-5; TRBD1 matches 11 bases. The sequence was obtained from a woman between 40 and 55 years old who had been exposed to COVID-19. The sequenced material came from PBMCs or T cells enriched from blood (not recorded which). The CDR3, as DNA: TGTGCCAGCGGGCGCCGGGACAGGGGGGCCTACGAGCAGTACTTC. Amino acids: CASGRRDRGAYEQYF.